What follows is one T cell receptor beta chain and its context. No antigen is known for it. This specimen comes from a study of T cell clones after liver transplantation. About the research overall: Third-party-reactive TCRbeta sequences from pre-transplant mixed lymphocyte reactions served as antigen-independent comparators. Draws occurred before transplant, before withdrawal, and after complete or failed withdrawal.

Method: immunoSEQ multiplex PCR; TCRdb's copy keeps in-frame clones and lacks some. In the table there are 15,000 to 20,000 clones, 75% to 85% of which are singletons. The study's findings and limits: Graft donor-reactive T cells may have migrated into the graft rather than being deleted.

The sample was CD8+ T cells from blood, taken 48 to 50 months after liver transplant. The sequence was collected from a human patient who received a liver transplant. Some T cells here may be from the graft donor.

The CDR3 bases are TGTGCCAGCAGACTAGCGCCGGGGTTATCCTCCTACAATGAGCAGTTCTTC. It is translated as CASRLAPGLSSYNEQFF. The rearrangement links TRBV7-2 to TRBJ2-1; 7 bases map to TRBD2. J was trimmed by 0 bases and V by 6 bases; bases with no gene match: 11. The CDR3 has 17 amino acids. Looked up from germline, CDR1 is SGHTA and CDR2 is FQGNSA.